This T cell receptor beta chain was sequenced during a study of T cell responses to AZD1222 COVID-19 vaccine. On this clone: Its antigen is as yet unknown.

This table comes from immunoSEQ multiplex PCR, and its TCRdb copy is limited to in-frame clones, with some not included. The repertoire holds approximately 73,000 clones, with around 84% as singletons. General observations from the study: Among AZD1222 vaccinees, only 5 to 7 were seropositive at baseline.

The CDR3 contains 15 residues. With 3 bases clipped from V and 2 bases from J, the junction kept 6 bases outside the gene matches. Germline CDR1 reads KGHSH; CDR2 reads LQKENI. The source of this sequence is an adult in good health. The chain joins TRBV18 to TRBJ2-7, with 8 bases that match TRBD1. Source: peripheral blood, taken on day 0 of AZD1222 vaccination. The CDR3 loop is CASSPPGQATYEQYF. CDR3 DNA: TGTGCCAGCTCACCGCCGGGACAGGCAACCTACGAGCAGTACTTC.